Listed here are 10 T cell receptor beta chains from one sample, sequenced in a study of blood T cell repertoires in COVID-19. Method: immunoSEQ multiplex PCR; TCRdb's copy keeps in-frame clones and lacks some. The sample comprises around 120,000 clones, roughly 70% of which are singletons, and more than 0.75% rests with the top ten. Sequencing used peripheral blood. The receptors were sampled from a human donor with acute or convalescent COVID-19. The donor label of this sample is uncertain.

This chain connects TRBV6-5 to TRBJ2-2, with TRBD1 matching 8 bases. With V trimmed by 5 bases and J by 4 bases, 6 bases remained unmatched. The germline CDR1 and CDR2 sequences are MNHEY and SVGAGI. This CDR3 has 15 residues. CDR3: CASSIGQGGTGELFF. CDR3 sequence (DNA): TGTGCCAGCAGTATTGGACAGGGAGGCACCGGGGAGCTGTTTTTT.

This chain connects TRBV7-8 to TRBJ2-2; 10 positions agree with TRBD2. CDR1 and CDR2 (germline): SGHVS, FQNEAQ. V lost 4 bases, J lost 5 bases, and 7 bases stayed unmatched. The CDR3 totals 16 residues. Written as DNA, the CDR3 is TGTGCCAGCAGCTCTACCCCTAGCGGGGGAACCGGGGAGCTGTTTTTT. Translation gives CASSSTPSGGTGELFF.

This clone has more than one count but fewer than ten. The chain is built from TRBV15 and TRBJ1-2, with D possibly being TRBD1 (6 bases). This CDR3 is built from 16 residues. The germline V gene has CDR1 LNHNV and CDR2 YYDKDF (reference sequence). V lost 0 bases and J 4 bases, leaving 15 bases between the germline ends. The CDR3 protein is CATSRDQPGDRYGYTF. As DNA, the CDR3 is TGTGCCACCAGCAGAGATCAGCCAGGGGATCGCTATGGCTACACCTTC.

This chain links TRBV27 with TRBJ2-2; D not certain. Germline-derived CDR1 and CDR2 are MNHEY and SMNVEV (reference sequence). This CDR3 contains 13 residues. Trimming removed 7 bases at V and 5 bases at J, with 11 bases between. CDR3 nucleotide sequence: TGTGCCAGCATCTTTAGTTTTACCGGGGAGCTGTTTTTT. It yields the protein CASIFSFTGELFF.

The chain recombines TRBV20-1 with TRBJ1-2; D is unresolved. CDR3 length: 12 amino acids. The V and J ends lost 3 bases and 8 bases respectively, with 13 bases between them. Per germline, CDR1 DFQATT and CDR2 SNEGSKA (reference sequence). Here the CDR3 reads CSASNGVGGYTF. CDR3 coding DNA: TGCAGTGCTAGTAACGGGGTTGGAGGCTACACCTTC.

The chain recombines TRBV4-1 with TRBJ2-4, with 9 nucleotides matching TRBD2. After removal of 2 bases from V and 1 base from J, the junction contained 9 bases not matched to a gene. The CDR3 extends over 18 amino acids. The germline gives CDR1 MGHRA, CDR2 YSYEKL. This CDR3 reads CASSQLRGGASAKNIQYF. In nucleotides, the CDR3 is TGCGCCAGCAGCCAATTGCGCGGGGGGGCGTCTGCCAAAAACATTCAGTACTTC.

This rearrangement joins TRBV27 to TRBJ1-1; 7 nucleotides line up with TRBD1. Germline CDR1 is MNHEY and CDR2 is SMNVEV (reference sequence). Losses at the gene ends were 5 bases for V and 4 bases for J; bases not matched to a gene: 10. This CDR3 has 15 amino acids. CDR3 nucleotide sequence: TGTGCCAGCAGTCCCCTAGACAGGGTAGCCACTGAAGCTTTCTTT. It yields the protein CASSPLDRVATEAFF.

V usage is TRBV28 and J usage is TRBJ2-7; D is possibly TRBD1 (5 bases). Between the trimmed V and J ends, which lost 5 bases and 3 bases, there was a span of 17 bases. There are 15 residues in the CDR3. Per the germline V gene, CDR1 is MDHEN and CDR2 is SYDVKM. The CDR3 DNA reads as TGTGCCAGCAGTCTAAGGGGCAGGCCGGACTACGAGCAGTACTTC. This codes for CASSLRGRPDYEQYF.

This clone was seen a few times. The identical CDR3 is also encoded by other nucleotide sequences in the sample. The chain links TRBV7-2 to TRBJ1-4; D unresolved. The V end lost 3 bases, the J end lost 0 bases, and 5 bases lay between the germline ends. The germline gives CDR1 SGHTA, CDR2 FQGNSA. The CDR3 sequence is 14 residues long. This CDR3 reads CASSLSATNEKLFF. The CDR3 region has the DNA TGTGCCAGCAGCTTGAGTGCAACTAATGAAAAACTGTTTTTT.

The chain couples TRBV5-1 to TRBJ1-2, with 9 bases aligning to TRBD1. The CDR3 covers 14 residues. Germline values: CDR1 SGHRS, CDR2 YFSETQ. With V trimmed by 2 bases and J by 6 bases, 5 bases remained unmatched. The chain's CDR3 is CASSLQGARDGYTF. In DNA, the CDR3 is TGCGCCAGCAGCTTACAGGGGGCCCGTGATGGCTACACCTTC.